The entry that follows covers one T cell receptor (beta chain) sequence. These data come from a study of blood T cell repertoires in COVID-19. The method was immunoSEQ multiplex PCR; TCRdb's version includes in-frame clones alone and lacks a portion of them. Of some 200,000 clones listed, approximately 75% were seen once; the top ten hold around 9%. V lost 0 bases, J lost 3 bases, and 4 bases stayed unmatched. From germline, CDR1 is LGHDT and CDR2 YNNKEL (reference sequence). The CDR3 has 16 residues. Specimen: PBMCs or T cells enriched from blood (not recorded which). The TCR was taken from a man aged 35 to 55 who had recovered from COVID-19. This chain connects TRBV3-1 (or the pseudogene TRBV3-2) to TRBJ1-2; 10 bases are shared with TRBD1. The chain's CDR3 is CASSQDWTGGDYGYTF. CDR3 bases: TGTGCCAGCAGCCAAGATTGGACAGGGGGTGACTATGGCTACACCTTC.